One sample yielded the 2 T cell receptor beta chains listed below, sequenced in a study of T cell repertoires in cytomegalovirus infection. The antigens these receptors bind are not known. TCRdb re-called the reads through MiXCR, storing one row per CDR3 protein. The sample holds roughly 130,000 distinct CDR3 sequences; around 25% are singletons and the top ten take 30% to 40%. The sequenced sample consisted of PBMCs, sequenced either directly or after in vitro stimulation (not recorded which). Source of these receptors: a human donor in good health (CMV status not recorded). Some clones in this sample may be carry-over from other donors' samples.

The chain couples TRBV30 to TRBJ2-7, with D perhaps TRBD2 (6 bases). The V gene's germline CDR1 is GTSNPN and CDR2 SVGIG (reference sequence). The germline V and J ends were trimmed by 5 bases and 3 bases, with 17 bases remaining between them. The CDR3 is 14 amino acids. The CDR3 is CAWAGSGQNYEQYF. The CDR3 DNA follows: TGTGCCTGGGCTGGTAGCGGCCAAAACTACGAGCAGTACTTC.

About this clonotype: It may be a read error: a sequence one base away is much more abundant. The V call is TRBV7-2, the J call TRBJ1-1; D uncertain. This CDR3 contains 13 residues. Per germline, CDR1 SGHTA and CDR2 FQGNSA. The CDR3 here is CASSSSQNTEAIF. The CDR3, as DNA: TGTGCCAGCAGCTCCTCACAGAACACTGAAGCTATCTTT.